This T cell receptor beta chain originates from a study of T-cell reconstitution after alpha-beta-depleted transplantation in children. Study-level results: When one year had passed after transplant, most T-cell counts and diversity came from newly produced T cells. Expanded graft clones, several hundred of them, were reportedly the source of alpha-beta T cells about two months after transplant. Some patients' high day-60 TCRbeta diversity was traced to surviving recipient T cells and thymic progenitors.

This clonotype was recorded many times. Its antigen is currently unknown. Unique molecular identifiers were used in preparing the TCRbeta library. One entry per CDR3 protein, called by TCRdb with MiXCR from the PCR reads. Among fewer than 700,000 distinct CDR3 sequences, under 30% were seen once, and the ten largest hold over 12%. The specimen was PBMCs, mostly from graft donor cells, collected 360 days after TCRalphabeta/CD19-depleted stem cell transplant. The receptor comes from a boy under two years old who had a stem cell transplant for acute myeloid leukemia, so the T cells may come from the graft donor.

The CDR3 region is CASSGTPGQGEGAFF. DNA of the CDR3: TGTGCCAGCAGTGGGACTCCGGGACAGGGGGAAGGAGCTTTCTTT. The V gene is TRBV25-1, the J gene TRBJ1-1; 11 bases fit TRBD1. Germline V gene lookup returns CDR1 MGHDK and CDR2 SYGVNS. V shed 4 bases, J shed 10 bases, and the junction held 11 bases outside the gene matches. This CDR3 contains 15 residues.